This is a list of T cell receptor beta chains from one sample in a study of shared clonotypes between healthy human individuals. The repertoire was sequenced with immunoSEQ multiplex PCR; TCRdb's copy has only in-frame clones and lacks some. The data show under 300,000 clones, with 65% to 70% seen just once and roughly 11% held by the top ten. Sequencing was performed on memory CD4+ T cells sorted from blood. These receptors all stem from a man aged 25 to 40 in good health. CDR3s include the opening cysteine and the closing phenylalanine or tryptophan. A D gene is named only where the DNA matches it firmly. Size is stated for part of the rows, as once, few or many counts, or as a class when the clone is expanded.

abundance	v_gene	j_gene	d_gene	CDR3nt	CDR3aa
-	TRBV7-8	TRBJ2-2	-	TGTGCCAGCAGCTTATCCGGAGAGGCCGGGGAGCTGTTTTTT	CASSLSGEAGELFF
once	TRBV11-3	TRBJ2-3	TRBD1	TGTGCCAGCAGCTTGAGCCTAACAGGGGCTAGCACAGATACGCAGTATTTT	CASSLSLTGASTDTQYF
-	TRBV28	TRBJ2-7	TRBD1	TGTGCCAGCAGTCCTCCGAGGACAGGGCCCTACGAGCAGTACTTC	CASSPPRTGPYEQYF
-	TRBV6-1	TRBJ1-1	-	TGTGCCAGCAGTGAATATCGGGACCTGGACGACATGAACACTGAAGCTTTCTTT	CASSEYRDLDDMNTEAFF
-	TRBV6-1	TRBJ2-1	-	TGTGCCAGCAGACGGGACTCTGCCTCCTACAATGAGCAGTTCTTC	CASRRDSASYNEQFF
-	TRBV5-4	TRBJ2-6	-	TGTGCCAGCAGCTTGCGTGGGGGCTCTGGGGCCAACGTCCTGACTTTC	CASSLRGGSGANVLTF
once	TRBV6-6	TRBJ1-4	-	TGTGCCAGCAGTTCCGGGGGGGCGGTGGAGAAACTGTTTTTT	CASSSGGAVEKLFF
once	TRBV28	TRBJ2-1	-	TGTGCCAGCAGTCCGGCCAAGCGGGAGCAGTTCTTC	CASSPAKREQFF
-	TRBV7-9	TRBJ2-5	TRBD1	TGTGCCAGCAGTCTAAGGCCGCGGACAGGGGGCCAAGAGACCCAGTACTTC	CASSLRPRTGGQETQYF
-	TRBV5-1	TRBJ1-5	TRBD1	TGCGCCAGCAGCGTAACGGGACAGGGGGAGCCCCAGCATTTT	CASSVTGQGEPQHF
few	TRBV29-1	TRBJ2-4	-	TGCAGCTATAGCAGGGGCGGCGGAAACATTCAGTACTTC	CSYSRGGGNIQYF
-	TRBV29-1	TRBJ2-5	-	TGCAGCGTTGAAGAATTCGGACGTGCGGGCAGGGGCCTCCAAGAGACCCAGTACTTC	CSVEEFGRAGRGLQETQYF
-	TRBV6-1	TRBJ1-1	-	TGTGCCAGCAGAATACAGGGTAACATGAACACTGAAGCTTTCTTT	CASRIQGNMNTEAFF
-	TRBV10-1	TRBJ1-1	-	TGCGCCAGCAGTGACCGGAACTGGGGGAACACTGAAGCTTTCTTT	CASSDRNWGNTEAFF
-	TRBV7-2	TRBJ2-7	TRBD1	TGTGCCAGCAAACAGACAGGGATCTCCTACGAGCAGTACTTC	CASKQTGISYEQYF
-	TRBV6-7	TRBJ2-7	TRBD1	TGTGCCAGCAGTTACTCGATCCAGGGGGCTACGGCGCAGTACTTC	CASSYSIQGATAQYF
-	TRBV7-8	TRBJ2-5	-	TGTGCCAGCGAGGGTCCAGGGGAGGATTTAGAGACCCAGTACTTC	CASEGPGEDLETQYF
few	TRBV27	TRBJ2-2	TRBD1	TGTGCCAGCAGGATGCCCCCGGGACAGGGGGCGTTTCGCACCGGGGAGCTGTTTTTT	CASRMPPGQGAFRTGELFF
-	TRBV12-5	TRBJ2-5	-	TGTGCTAGTGGTTTCTCCCGTGGGGAGACCCAGTACTTC	CASGFSRGETQYF
-	TRBV5-1	TRBJ1-4	TRBD1	TGCGCCAGCAGCCAGGACAGGGGTCTGAATGAAAAACTGTTTTTT	CASSQDRGLNEKLFF
-	TRBV2	TRBJ2-3	-	TGTGCCAGCAGTGAGGCGATGGCCCTCACAGATACGCAGTATTTT	CASSEAMALTDTQYF
-	TRBV13	TRBJ2-3	TRBD2	TGTGCCAGCAGCTTGGCTCGACTAGCGGGAGCAGATACGCAGTATTTT	CASSLARLAGADTQYF
-	TRBV7-6	TRBJ2-1	-	TGTGCCAGCAGCGTTGACAGGCAGATCTACAATGAGCAGTTCTTC	CASSVDRQIYNEQFF
-	TRBV6-1	TRBJ2-7	TRBD1	TGTGCCGGTCAGGGGGCGGGTGAGCAGTACTTC	CAGQGAGEQYF
-	TRBV5-4	TRBJ2-5	TRBD1	TGTGCCAGCAGCAGAGACAGGGGCGGACAGACCCAGTACTTC	CASSRDRGGQTQYF
few	TRBV21-1	TRBJ1-1	-	TGTGCCAGCAGACGCATACTCGTCGGGAACACTGAAGCTTTCTTT	CASRRILVGNTEAFF
-	TRBV14	TRBJ1-2	-	TGTGCCAGCAGCCAAGACCCGTACTATGGCTACACCTTC	CASSQDPYYGYTF
-	TRBV7-3	TRBJ2-1	-	TGTGCCAGCAGCCCCGCCGGGGGTAGTCTCTACAATGAGCAGTTCTTC	CASSPAGGSLYNEQFF
-	TRBV2	TRBJ2-5	TRBD2	TGTGCCAGCAGTGTTCGGCGGGAGCTGAGAGAGACCCAGTACTTC	CASSVRRELRETQYF
-	TRBV29-1	TRBJ2-5	TRBD1	TGCAGCTCCTCTTGGACAGGGCTGGGGGAGACCCAGTACTTC	CSSSWTGLGETQYF
-	TRBV19	TRBJ2-2	-	TGTGCCAGTAGCCTCAGATGGACCGGGGAGCTGTTTTTT	CASSLRWTGELFF
few	TRBV20-1	TRBJ2-5	TRBD1	TGCAGTGCTCGACAGGGTGAGACCCAGTACTTC	CSARQGETQYF
few	TRBV25-1	TRBJ1-1	-	TGTGCCAGCAGTTCCAATTTAGCACTGGCCGAAGCTTTCTTT	CASSSNLALAEAFF
-	TRBV6-6	TRBJ1-1	-	TGTGCCAGCAACGATCCCATTAAGCCCATAGGGGCTTTCTTT	CASNDPIKPIGAFF
few	TRBV2	TRBJ2-4	-	TGTGCCAGCAGTGACTCTGGGAGTCTCGCCAAAAACATTCAGTACTTC	CASSDSGSLAKNIQYF
-	TRBV19	TRBJ2-3	TRBD2	TGTGCCAGTAGTACGTCTAGCGGGAGGGCCCATAGCACAGATACGCAGTATTTT	CASSTSSGRAHSTDTQYF
once	TRBV19	TRBJ2-7	TRBD2	TGTGCCAGTAGTCTATACGGGACTAGCAGCTACGAGCAGTACTTC	CASSLYGTSSYEQYF
-	TRBV27	TRBJ2-7	TRBD1	TGTGCCAGCAGGCAGGGGGCCCGGGGGTCCTACGAGCAGTACTTC	CASRQGARGSYEQYF
-	TRBV18	TRBJ2-5	-	TGTGCCAGCTCGTCGAAAGAGACCCAGTACTTC	CASSSKETQYF
-	TRBV29-1	TRBJ1-5	-	TGCAGCGTTGAGGACGGTGGCAGTATCCATTTT	CSVEDGGSIHF
-	TRBV9	TRBJ2-3	TRBD1	TGTGCCAGCAGCGTAGGACAGGGTGGCACAGATACGCAGTATTTT	CASSVGQGGTDTQYF
-	TRBV10-3	TRBJ1-2	TRBD1	TGTGCCATCCTCGGCCCGGGACAGAGCACCTTCGGCTACACCTTC	CAILGPGQSTFGYTF
-	TRBV4-3	TRBJ2-1	TRBD2	TGCGCCAGCAGCCAAGAACCTAGCGGGAGTGAGAGTGAGCAGTTCTTC	CASSQEPSGSESEQFF
-	TRBV9	TRBJ2-7	-	TGTGCCAGCAGCGTAGGAAGCGGACGGGGGGCAAACGAGGCCTACGAGCAGTACTTC	CASSVGSGRGANEAYEQYF
-	TRBV6-6	TRBJ2-5	-	TGTGCCAGCAAACCACACCGCACCCAAGAGACCCAGTACTTC	CASKPHRTQETQYF
-	TRBV11-2	TRBJ1-2	-	TGTGCCAGCAGTGGGGGCGTTGGCTATGGCTACACCTTC	CASSGGVGYGYTF
few	TRBV28	TRBJ2-3	TRBD2	TGTGCCAGCAGTACCTCGGGCGGGAGAGCTACAGATACGCAGTATTTT	CASSTSGGRATDTQYF
few	TRBV29-1	TRBJ2-1	TRBD1	TGCAGCGTTTTCCAGGGGGCTTTGGGGGTGAATGAGCAGTTCTTC	CSVFQGALGVNEQFF
once	TRBV10-1	TRBJ2-3	TRBD2	TGCGCCAGCAGTGGAAAAATAGCGGGACGGACAGATACGCAGTATTTT	CASSGKIAGRTDTQYF